A selection of T cell receptor beta chains follows, all from one sample in a study of blood T cell repertoires in COVID-19. The protocol was immunoSEQ multiplex PCR, while the TCRdb copy is restricted to in-frame clones and leaves out a portion. Among about 15,000 clones listed, around three quarters were seen once. The specimen was peripheral blood. The receptors were sampled from a man aged 65 to 85 with active or convalescent COVID-19. Both conserved end residues are part of each CDR3.

j_gene: TRBJ1-5; v_gene: TRBV4-1; CDR3aa: CASSQKMAGAGNQPQHF
j_gene: TRBJ2-7; v_gene: TRBV3-1/TRBV3-2; CDR3aa: CASSPRTSGGYEQYF
j_gene: TRBJ1-4; v_gene: TRBV20-1; CDR3aa: CSAYRSEKLFF
j_gene: TRBJ2-6; v_gene: TRBV3-1/TRBV3-2; CDR3aa: CASSQVRGTGKTPGANVLTF
j_gene: TRBJ1-4; v_gene: TRBV2; CDR3aa: CASSEGSGVDSEKLFF
j_gene: TRBJ2-5; v_gene: TRBV4-3; CDR3aa: CASSQFGASGGGETQYF
j_gene: TRBJ2-7; v_gene: TRBV18; CDR3aa: CASSVASGSYEQYF
j_gene: TRBJ2-3; v_gene: TRBV15; CDR3aa: CATRGVATTDTQYF
j_gene: TRBJ2-5; v_gene: TRBV6-6; CDR3aa: CASSYRQGLGETQYF
j_gene: TRBJ2-3; v_gene: TRBV7-8; CDR3aa: CASSPSTDTQYF
j_gene: TRBJ1-3; v_gene: TRBV11-2; CDR3aa: CASSAGQVLSGNTIYF
j_gene: TRBJ2-3; v_gene: TRBV3-1/TRBV3-2; CDR3aa: CASSQDPARESRYF
j_gene: TRBJ2-3; v_gene: TRBV2; CDR3aa: CASSQTGTSTDTQYF
j_gene: TRBJ2-1; v_gene: TRBV5-4; CDR3aa: CASSLTGSEQFF
j_gene: TRBJ1-1; v_gene: TRBV28; CDR3aa: CASRLTGVWDTEAFF
j_gene: TRBJ1-3; v_gene: TRBV6-5; CDR3aa: CASKTGDPSGNTIYF